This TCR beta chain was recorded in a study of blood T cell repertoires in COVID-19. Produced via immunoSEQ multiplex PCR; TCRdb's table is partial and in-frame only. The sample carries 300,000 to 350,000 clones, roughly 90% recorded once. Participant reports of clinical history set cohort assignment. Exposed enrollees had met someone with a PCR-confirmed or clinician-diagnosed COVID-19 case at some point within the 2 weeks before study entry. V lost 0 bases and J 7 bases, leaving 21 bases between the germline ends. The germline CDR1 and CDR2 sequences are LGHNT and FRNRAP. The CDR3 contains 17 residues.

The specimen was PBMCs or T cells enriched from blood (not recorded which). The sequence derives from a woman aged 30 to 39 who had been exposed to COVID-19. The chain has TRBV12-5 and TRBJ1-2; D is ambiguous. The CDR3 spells CASGLVFTGVGRTGYTF. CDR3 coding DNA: TGTGCTAGTGGTTTGGTATTCACTGGGGTGGGGAGGACTGGCTACACCTTC.